This entry lists 28 T cell receptor beta chains sequenced from one sample in a study of blood T cell repertoires in COVID-19. Clones were sequenced by immunoSEQ multiplex PCR, and TCRdb holds only the in-frame ones, with some missing. This sample carries about 270,000 clones, approximately 91% of them seen once, and the ten largest clones take 2.3%. Source material: PBMCs or T cells enriched from blood (not recorded which). All receptors derive from a woman aged 40-49 years with acute COVID-19.

Remarks on this clone: The sample has other DNA sequences that encode this CDR3 too. V gene TRBV7-6 combines with J gene TRBJ1-5, with 7 bases lining up with TRBD1. V gave up 2 bases and J gave up 4 bases; unmatched junction bases: 2. The V gene's germline CDR1 is SGHVS and CDR2 FNYEAQ. The CDR3 consists of 14 residues. Written as DNA, the CDR3 is TGTGCCAGCAGCTTATCAGGGGGTAATCAGCCCCAGCATTTT. Translated: CASSLSGGNQPQHF.

J is TRBJ1-1 and V is TRBV14; 7 bases are a match to TRBD1. Germline CDR1 is SGHDN and CDR2 is FVKESK. V shed 5 bases and J 4 bases; nucleotides not matched to a gene: 4. The length of the CDR3 is 13 residues. CDR3 sequence reads: CASSLTGTTEAFF. The CDR3 coding sequence is TGTGCCAGCAGCTTGACAGGGACCACTGAAGCTTTCTTT.

CDR3 sequence (DNA): TGTGCCAGCAGTTTAGACAGGGGCCTTAATTCACCCCTCCACTTT. This sequence encodes CASSLDRGLNSPLHF. The chain is built from TRBV27 and TRBJ1-6; 8 bases line up with TRBD1. J was trimmed by 6 bases and V by 2 bases; bases with no gene match: 3. The CDR3 extends over 15 amino acids. Germline lookup yields CDR1 MNHEY and CDR2 SMNVEV (reference sequence).

The chain combines TRBV28 with TRBJ1-1; D is unresolved. This CDR3 is built from 14 residues. The germline gives CDR1 MDHEN, CDR2 SYDVKM. V was cut by 8 bases and J by 0 bases, with 13 bases left in between. The CDR3 here is CASANPGMNTEAFF. The CDR3 bases are TGTGCCAGCGCGAACCCCGGGATGAACACTGAAGCTTTCTTT.

V is TRBV13 and J is TRBJ2-5; 7 nucleotides match TRBD2. Germline lookup yields CDR1 PRHDT and CDR2 FYEKMQ (reference sequence). This CDR3 contains 14 residues. With 3 bases clipped from V and 0 bases from J, the junction kept 1 base outside the gene matches. The CDR3 bases are TGTGCCAGCAGCTTCGGGGGGAACCAAGAGACCCAGTACTTC. Translation gives CASSFGGNQETQYF.

The J gene is TRBJ2-1, the V gene TRBV6-6; TRBD2 agrees at 7 bases. The junction had 18 bases not matched to a gene; V was cut back by 7 bases and J by 9 bases. The length of the CDR3 is 16 residues. The germline V gene encodes CDR1 MNHNY and CDR2 SVGAGI (reference sequence). CDR3 protein: CASTKRAGEGGTEQFF. The CDR3 nucleotides are TGTGCCAGCACCAAGAGGGCGGGAGAGGGCGGGACTGAGCAGTTCTTC.

The rearrangement links TRBV9 to TRBJ1-2; 12 bases map to TRBD1. Germline CDR1 is SGDLS and CDR2 is YYNGEE. After removal of 3 bases from V and 2 bases from J, the junction contained 8 bases not matched to a gene. There are 17 residues in the CDR3. The CDR3 coding sequence is TGTGCCAGCAGCGCCCGGGACAGGGGGCAGAGGAACTATGGCTACACCTTC. It specifies CASSARDRGQRNYGYTF.

The table lists this clone with a count of one. The CDR3 coding sequence is TGTGCCACCAGCAGTCTCCCGGGACAGGGAGGGGCAAAACTGTTTTTT. Encoded protein: CATSSLPGQGGAKLFF. The chain recombines TRBV15 with TRBJ1-4, with 9 bases aligning to TRBD1. Trimming cost V 3 bases and J 10 bases; bases outside gene matches: 12. Looked up from germline, CDR1 is LNHNV and CDR2 is YYDKDF (reference sequence). This CDR3 contains 16 residues.

V gene TRBV25-1 combines with J gene TRBJ2-3; possibly TRBD1 for D (6 bases). This CDR3 comprises 15 residues. Trimming shortened V by 4 bases and J by 3 bases, and 14 bases separated the two germline ends. Germline V lookup: CDR1 MGHDK, CDR2 SYGVNS. The CDR3 sequence is CASSGGGGRTDTQYF. The CDR3 nucleotides are TGTGCCAGCAGTGGGGGTGGGGGCCGGACAGATACGCAGTATTTT.

This chain joins TRBV24-1 and TRBJ1-2; 8 nucleotides agree with TRBD1. Germline V gene lookup returns CDR1 KGHDR and CDR2 SFDVKD. V dropped 3 bases and J dropped 1; count of bases not matched to a gene: 6. The CDR3 runs to 16 residues. Here the CDR3 DNA reads TGTGCCACCAGTGATGTGACAGGGGCGGGTAACTATGGCTACACCTTC. The encoded protein is CATSDVTGAGNYGYTF.

V and J are TRBV10-3 and TRBJ2-7, with 13 bases matching TRBD2. CDR1 ENHRY and CDR2 SYGVKD come from the germline V gene. Unmatched junction bases numbered 10, after V lost 8 bases and J lost 6 bases. There are 15 residues in the CDR3. CDR3 nucleotide sequence: TGTGCCATCTCTGGACTAGCGGGAGTACCCCTCGAGCAGTACTTC. Residues: CAISGLAGVPLEQYF.

V and J are TRBV5-6 and TRBJ1-2, with 8 bases matching TRBD1. The junction had 0 bases not matched to a gene; V was cut back by 3 bases and J by 2 bases. The length of the CDR3 is 13 residues. The germline V gene encodes CDR1 SGHDT and CDR2 YYEEEE. The CDR3 here is CASSWTGNYGYTF. The CDR3 DNA sequence: TGTGCCAGCAGCTGGACAGGGAACTATGGCTACACCTTC.

The chain recombines TRBV7-9 with TRBJ1-3; TRBD1 aligns across 8 bases. The junction had 14 bases not matched to a gene; V was cut back by 4 bases and J by 3 bases. CDR1 is SEHNR, CDR2 FQNEAQ, per germline (reference sequence). The CDR3 consists of 18 residues. The CDR3 DNA reads TGTGCCAGCAGCTCCTCCCCCCCGTGGACAGGGAGTGGAAACACCATATATTTT. Translation gives CASSSSPPWTGSGNTIYF.

V is TRBV5-1 and J is TRBJ2-5; 14 bases map to TRBD2. With 4 bases clipped from V and 5 bases from J, the junction kept 7 bases outside the gene matches. The CDR3 is 16 residues long. Germline lookup yields CDR1 SGHRS and CDR2 YFSETQ. The CDR3 loop is CASSTLGLAGVETQYF. CDR3 nucleotide sequence: TGCGCCAGCAGCACACTGGGACTAGCGGGAGTTGAGACCCAGTACTTC.

The CDR3 nucleotides are TGTGCCAGCAGTGGACTAGCGGGCGCCTACGAGCAGTACTTC. Encoded protein: CASSGLAGAYEQYF. J is TRBJ2-7 and V is TRBV27; 11 bases line up with TRBD2. The trim removed 5 bases at V and 2 bases at J, leaving 2 bases unmatched. This CDR3 comprises 14 residues. Per the germline V gene, CDR1 is MNHEY and CDR2 is SMNVEV (reference sequence).

This clone has only one observation. The chain joins TRBV30 to TRBJ1-1; 8 bases are a match to TRBD1. Germline V gene data show CDR1 as GTSNPN and CDR2 as SVGIG (reference sequence). After removal of 2 bases from V and 2 bases from J, the junction contained 7 bases not matched to a gene. The CDR3 sequence is 15 residues long. CDR3 in DNA: TGTGCCTGGAGTAGAACCGGGACAGGTAACACTGAAGCTTTCTTT. This translates into CAWSRTGTGNTEAFF. Full variable domain (remainder filled in from reference TRBV30 and TRBJ1-1): SQTIHQWPATLVQPVGSPLSLECTVEGTSNPNLYWYRQAAGRGLQLLFYSVGIGQISSEVPQNLSASRPQDRQFILSSKKLLLSDSGFYLCAWSRTGTGNTEAFFGQGTRLTVV.

This chain connects TRBV10-3 to TRBJ2-7; 9 nucleotides match TRBD2. V dropped 10 bases and J dropped 4; count of bases not matched to a gene: 5. This CDR3 is built from 12 residues. Germline V gives CDR1 ENHRY, CDR2 SYGVKD. DNA of the CDR3: TGTGCCACTGGGCGGGAGGGGTACGAGCAGTACTTC. Its translation is CATGREGYEQYF.

The chain carries TRBV2 and TRBJ2-7; the match to TRBD1 covers 7 bases. The CDR3 is 15 amino acids. The V segment lost 6 bases and the J segment 3 bases; nucleotides outside the gene matches: 11. CDR1 and CDR2 from the germline V gene are SNHLY and FYNNEI. CDR3 nucleotide sequence: TGTGCCAGCAGACAACAGGGGATTCGCAGCTACGAGCAGTACTTC. Residues: CASRQQGIRSYEQYF.

This clone was counted a few times. The chain combines TRBV18 with TRBJ1-1, with D possibly being TRBD1 (5 bases). Germline CDR1 KGHSH, CDR2 LQKENI. The CDR3 is made up of 14 amino acids. Trimming left V 2 bases short and J 1 base short, with 8 bases between. The CDR3 DNA reads as TGTGCCAGCTCACCAATTACAGGGAACACTGAAGCTTTCTTT. Its translation: CASSPITGNTEAFF.

V usage is TRBV19 and J usage is TRBJ2-2, with TRBD2 as a possible D gene (5 bases). This CDR3 region has 15 residues. Germline V gene sequence: CDR1 LNHDA, CDR2 SQIVND (reference sequence). Trimming shortened V by 3 bases and J by 6 bases, and 14 bases separated the two germline ends. The CDR3 here is CASSMAHSVSGELFF. The CDR3 DNA is TGTGCCAGTAGTATGGCTCATAGCGTCTCCGGGGAGCTGTTTTTT.

The rearrangement links TRBV28 to TRBJ1-1; 7 bases line up with TRBD1. J was trimmed by 1 base and V by 3 bases; bases with no gene match: 5. The CDR3 sequence is 15 residues long. Germline V gene data show CDR1 as MDHEN and CDR2 as SYDVKM. DNA of the CDR3: TGTGCCAGCAGTTTCCCGGACAGGCCGAACACTGAAGCTTTCTTT. Protein sequence: CASSFPDRPNTEAFF.

This clone was seen just once. The V gene is TRBV11-3, the J gene TRBJ2-1; no definite D call. V lost 4 bases and J 9 bases, leaving 19 bases between the germline ends. Per the germline V gene, CDR1 is SGHNT and CDR2 is YENEEA. The CDR3 loop spans 15 amino acids. Here the CDR3 reads CASSSQLARLGEQFF. In nucleotides, the CDR3 is TGTGCCAGCAGCTCGCAGTTAGCACGTCTGGGTGAGCAGTTCTTC.

The V gene is TRBV5-6, the J gene TRBJ1-1; D possibly corresponds to TRBD1 (5 bases). The ends were cut back, 4 bases at V and 0 bases at J, with 10 bases in the middle. Germline assignment: CDR1 SGHDT and CDR2 YYEEEE. This CDR3 is 14 amino acids long. The CDR3 loop is CASSGADMNTEAFF. Here the CDR3 DNA reads TGTGCCAGCAGCGGGGCGGATATGAACACTGAAGCTTTCTTT. The full variable domain, in which reference TRBV5-6 and TRBJ1-1 provide the parts outside the CDR3, is DAGVTQSPTHLIKTRGQQVTLRCSPKSGHDTVSWYQQALGQGPQFIFQYYEEEERQRGNFPDRFSGHQFPNYSSELNVNALLLGDSALYLCASSGADMNTEAFFGQGTRLTVV.

The chain recombines TRBV11-2 with TRBJ2-1; no reliable D call. Per germline, CDR1 SGHAT and CDR2 FQNNGV. The germline V and J ends were trimmed by 5 bases and 9 bases, with 14 bases remaining between them. There are 13 residues in the CDR3. In DNA, the CDR3 is TGTGCCAGCAGCCCGGCGACTCACGCTGAGCAGTTCTTC. It yields the protein CASSPATHAEQFF.

This chain connects TRBV11-2 to TRBJ1-2; D is possibly TRBD1 (5 bases). The germline CDR1 and CDR2 sequences are SGHAT and FQNNGV. Trimming took off 3 bases at V and 2 bases at J, with 10 bases between the two ends. This CDR3 is 14 amino acids long. The CDR3 loop reads CASSFSPGNYGYTF. The CDR3 DNA reads TGTGCCAGCAGCTTTAGCCCAGGGAACTATGGCTACACCTTC.

Only one count was recorded for this clone. The rearrangement joins TRBV5-6 to TRBJ2-7, with D possibly TRBD2 on 6 matching bases. The CDR3 totals 15 residues. V was pared by 5 bases and J by 5 bases, with 20 bases between. Germline lookup yields CDR1 SGHDT and CDR2 YYEEEE. CDR3 in DNA: TGTGCCAGCAGACTTAGGGCCACGGGGACTCACGAGCAGTACTTC. It codes for CASRLRATGTHEQYF.

The chain couples TRBV5-6 to TRBJ2-7; 12 nucleotides align to TRBD1. Per the germline V gene, CDR1 is SGHDT and CDR2 is YYEEEE. The CDR3 has 15 residues. The V gene end was trimmed by 4 bases and the J gene end by 4 bases; junction bases not matched to a gene: 6. The CDR3 nucleotides are TGTGCCAGCAGCGGAGGGACAGGGGGCAGGTACGAGCAGTACTTC. This gives the protein CASSGGTGGRYEQYF.

The J gene is TRBJ2-3, the V gene TRBV7-3; 7 bases are shared with TRBD2. The CDR3 sequence is 15 residues long. V was clipped by 8 bases and J by 3 bases; unmatched bases: 11. Germline V gene sequence: CDR1 SGHTA, CDR2 FQGTGA. The CDR3 coding sequence is TGTGCCAGCCGTGAGTGGGGGGGTGGTACAGATACGCAGTATTTT. It codes for CASREWGGGTDTQYF.